The clone carrying this TCR beta chain was observed many times. This entry is derived from a study of T cells in Graves' hyperthyroidism and ophthalmopathy. CDR3 size: 15 residues. Germline trimming cut 5 bases from V and 0 bases from J; bases unmatched to any gene: 4. Looked up from germline, CDR1 is SGHAT and CDR2 is FQNNGV. What was amplified from RNA transcripts were TCR beta CDR3 regions. In the first-round RT-PCR of the TCR CDR3, the HTBI primer set was used. Via MiXCR, TCRdb re-called the multiplex PCR reads, giving one row per CDR3 protein. The sample has around 490,000 distinct CDR3 sequences, 15% to 20% seen once.

The sample comprised blood. This sequence joins TRBV11-2 and TRBJ2-3, with 8 positions matching TRBD2. This TCR was recovered from a man aged 35 to 55 with Graves' ophthalmopathy. CDR3 in DNA: TGTGCCAGCAGCATTAGCGGGAAGAGCACAGATACGCAGTATTTT. Translation gives CASSISGKSTDTQYF.